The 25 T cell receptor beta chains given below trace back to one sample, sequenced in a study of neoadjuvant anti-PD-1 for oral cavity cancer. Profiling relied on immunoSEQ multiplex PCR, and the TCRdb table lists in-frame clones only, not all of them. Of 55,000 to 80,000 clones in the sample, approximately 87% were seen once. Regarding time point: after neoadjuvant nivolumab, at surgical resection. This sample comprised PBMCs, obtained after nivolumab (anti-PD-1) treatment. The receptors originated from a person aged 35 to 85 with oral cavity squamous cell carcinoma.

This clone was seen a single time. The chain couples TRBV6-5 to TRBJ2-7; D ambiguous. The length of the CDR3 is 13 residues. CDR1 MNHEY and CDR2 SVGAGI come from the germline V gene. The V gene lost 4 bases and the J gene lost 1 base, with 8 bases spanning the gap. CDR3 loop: CASSLRFSYEQYF. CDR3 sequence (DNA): TGTGCCAGCAGTTTAAGGTTTTCCTACGAGCAGTACTTC.

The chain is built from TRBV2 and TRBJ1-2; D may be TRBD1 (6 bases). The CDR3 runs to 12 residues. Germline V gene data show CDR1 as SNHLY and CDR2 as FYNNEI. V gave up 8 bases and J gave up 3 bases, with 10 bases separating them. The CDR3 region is CASRQEDYGYTF. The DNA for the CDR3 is TGTGCCAGCCGACAGGAGGACTATGGCTACACCTTC.

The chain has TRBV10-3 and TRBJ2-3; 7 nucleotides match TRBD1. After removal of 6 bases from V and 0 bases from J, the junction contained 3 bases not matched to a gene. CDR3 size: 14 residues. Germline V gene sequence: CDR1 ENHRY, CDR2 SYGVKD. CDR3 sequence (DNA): TGTGCCATCAGCCCGGGACAGAGCACAGATACGCAGTATTTT. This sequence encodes CAISPGQSTDTQYF.

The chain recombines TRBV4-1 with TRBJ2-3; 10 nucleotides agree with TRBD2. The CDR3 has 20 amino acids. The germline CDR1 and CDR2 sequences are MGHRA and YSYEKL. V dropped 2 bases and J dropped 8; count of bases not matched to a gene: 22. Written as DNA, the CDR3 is TGCGCCAGCAGCCAATCACCATCCCCCCGGAGCAGCGGGAGGGCCGGTACGCAGTATTTT. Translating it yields CASSQSPSPRSSGRAGTQYF.

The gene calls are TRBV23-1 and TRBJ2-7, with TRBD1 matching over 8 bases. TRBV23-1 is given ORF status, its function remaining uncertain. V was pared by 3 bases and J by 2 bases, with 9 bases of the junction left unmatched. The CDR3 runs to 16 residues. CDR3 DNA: TGCGCCAGCAGTCATATTGGGGGGACAGGAACCTACGAGCAGTACTTC. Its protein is CASSHIGGTGTYEQYF.

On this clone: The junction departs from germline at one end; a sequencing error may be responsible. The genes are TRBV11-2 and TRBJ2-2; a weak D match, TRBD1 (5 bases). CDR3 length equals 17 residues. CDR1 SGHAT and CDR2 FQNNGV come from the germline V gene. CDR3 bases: TGTGCCAGCAGGTTAGGTAGGGGCAGGCGAAACACCGGGGAGCTGTTTTTT. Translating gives CASRLGRGRRNTGELFF.

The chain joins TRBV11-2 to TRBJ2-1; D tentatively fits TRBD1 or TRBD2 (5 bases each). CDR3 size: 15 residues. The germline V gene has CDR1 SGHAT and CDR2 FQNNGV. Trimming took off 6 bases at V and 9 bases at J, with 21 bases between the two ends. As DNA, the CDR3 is TGTGCCAGCAGTAGAGGTCTAGCCCGGGACGGTGAGCAGTTCTTC. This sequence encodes CASSRGLARDGEQFF.

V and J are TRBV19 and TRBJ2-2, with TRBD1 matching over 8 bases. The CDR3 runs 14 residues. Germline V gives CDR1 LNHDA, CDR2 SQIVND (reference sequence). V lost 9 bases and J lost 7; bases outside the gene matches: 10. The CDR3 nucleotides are TGTGCCAGCCGCAGGGGGCGAGGTAACGGGGAGCTGTTTTTT. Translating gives CASRRGRGNGELFF.

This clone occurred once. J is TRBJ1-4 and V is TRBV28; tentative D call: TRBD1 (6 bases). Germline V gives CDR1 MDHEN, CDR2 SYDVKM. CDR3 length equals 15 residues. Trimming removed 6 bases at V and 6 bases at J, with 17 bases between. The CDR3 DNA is TGTGCCAGCAGCCCCCCAGCAGGGGAGGATGAAAAACTGTTTTTT. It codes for CASSPPAGEDEKLFF. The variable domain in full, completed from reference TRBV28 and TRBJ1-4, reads DVKVTQSSRYLVKRTGEKVFLECVQDMDHENMFWYRQDPGLGLRLIYFSYDVKMKEKGDIPEGYSVSREKKERFSLILESASTNQTSMYLCASSPPAGEDEKLFFGSGTQLSVL.

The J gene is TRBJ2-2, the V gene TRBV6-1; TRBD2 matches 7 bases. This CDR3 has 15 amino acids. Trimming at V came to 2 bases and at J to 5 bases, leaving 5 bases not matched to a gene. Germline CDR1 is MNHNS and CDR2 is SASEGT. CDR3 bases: TGTGCCAGCAGTGAACGTGGGGAGGGGACCGGGGAGCTGTTTTTT. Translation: CASSERGEGTGELFF.

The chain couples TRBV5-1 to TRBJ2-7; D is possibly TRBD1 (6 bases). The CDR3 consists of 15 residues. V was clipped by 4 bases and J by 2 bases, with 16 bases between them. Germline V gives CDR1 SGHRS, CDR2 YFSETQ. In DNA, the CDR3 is TGCGCCAGCAGCGGGCGGACAGTTCGGACCTACGAGCAGTACTTC. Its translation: CASSGRTVRTYEQYF.

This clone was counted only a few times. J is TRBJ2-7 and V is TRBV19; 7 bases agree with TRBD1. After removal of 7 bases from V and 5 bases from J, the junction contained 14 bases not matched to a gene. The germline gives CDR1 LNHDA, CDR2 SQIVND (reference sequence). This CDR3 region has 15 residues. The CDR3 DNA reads TGTGCCAGTACCATGGGGGACAGCGTAGGGGACGAGCAGTACTTC. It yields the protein CASTMGDSVGDEQYF.

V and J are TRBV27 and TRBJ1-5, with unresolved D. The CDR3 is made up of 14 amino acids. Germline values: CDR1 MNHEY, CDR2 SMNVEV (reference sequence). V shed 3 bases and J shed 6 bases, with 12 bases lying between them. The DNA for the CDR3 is TGTGCCAGCAGTTTTGGGAGTCGAGGTCAGCCCCAGCATTTT. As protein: CASSFGSRGQPQHF.

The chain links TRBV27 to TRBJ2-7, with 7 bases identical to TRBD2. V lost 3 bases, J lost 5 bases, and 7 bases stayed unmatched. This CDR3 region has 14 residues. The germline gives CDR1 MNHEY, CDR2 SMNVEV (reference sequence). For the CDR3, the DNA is TGTGCCAGCAGTTTTGGGCGGGAGACTCACGAGCAGTACTTC. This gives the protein CASSFGRETHEQYF.

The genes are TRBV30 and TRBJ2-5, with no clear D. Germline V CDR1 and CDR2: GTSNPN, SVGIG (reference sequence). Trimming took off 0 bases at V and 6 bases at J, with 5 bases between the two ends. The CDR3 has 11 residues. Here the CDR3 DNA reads TGTGCCTGGAGTGTAGTGAAGACCCAGTACTTC. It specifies CAWSVVKTQYF.

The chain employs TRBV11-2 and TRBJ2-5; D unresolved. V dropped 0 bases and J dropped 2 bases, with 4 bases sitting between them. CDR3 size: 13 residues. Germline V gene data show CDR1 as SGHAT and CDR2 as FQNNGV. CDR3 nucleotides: TGTGCCAGCAGCTTAGATCCGCAAGAGACCCAGTACTTC. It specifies CASSLDPQETQYF.

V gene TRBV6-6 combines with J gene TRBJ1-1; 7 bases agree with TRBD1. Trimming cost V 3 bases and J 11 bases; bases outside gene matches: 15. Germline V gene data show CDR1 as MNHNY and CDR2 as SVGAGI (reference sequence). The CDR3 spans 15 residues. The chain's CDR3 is CASSYSDRQGGGAFF. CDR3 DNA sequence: TGTGCCAGCAGTTATTCTGATCGACAGGGAGGAGGGGCTTTCTTT.

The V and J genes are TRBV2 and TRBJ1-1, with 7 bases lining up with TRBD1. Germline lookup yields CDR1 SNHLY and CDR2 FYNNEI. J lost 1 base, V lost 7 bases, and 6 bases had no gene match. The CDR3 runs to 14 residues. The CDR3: CASITGTENTEAFF. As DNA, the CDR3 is TGTGCCAGCATCACCGGGACAGAGAACACTGAAGCTTTCTTT.

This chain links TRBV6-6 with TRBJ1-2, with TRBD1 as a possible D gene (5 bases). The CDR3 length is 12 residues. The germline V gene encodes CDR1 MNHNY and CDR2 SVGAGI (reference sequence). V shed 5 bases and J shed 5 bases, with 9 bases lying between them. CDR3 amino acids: CASSPTGYGYTF. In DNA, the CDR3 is TGTGCCAGCAGTCCCACAGGATATGGCTACACCTTC.

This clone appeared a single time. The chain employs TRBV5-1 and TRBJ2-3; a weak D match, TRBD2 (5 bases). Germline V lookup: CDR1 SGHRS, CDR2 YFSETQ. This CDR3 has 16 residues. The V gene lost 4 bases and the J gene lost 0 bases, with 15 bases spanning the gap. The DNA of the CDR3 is TGCGCCAGCAGCCCGTCGGGGTCCTCTAGCACAGATACGCAGTATTTT. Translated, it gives CASSPSGSSSTDTQYF.

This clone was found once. CDR3 amino acids: CASSFGLVDGNEQFF. CDR3 nucleotides: TGTGCCAGCAGTTTCGGGCTAGTCGATGGCAATGAGCAGTTCTTC. The chain employs TRBV27 and TRBJ2-1, with D uncertain. V lost 3 bases to trimming and J lost 6 bases, with 15 bases between them. This CDR3 spans 15 amino acids. Germline V gene lookup returns CDR1 MNHEY and CDR2 SMNVEV (reference sequence).

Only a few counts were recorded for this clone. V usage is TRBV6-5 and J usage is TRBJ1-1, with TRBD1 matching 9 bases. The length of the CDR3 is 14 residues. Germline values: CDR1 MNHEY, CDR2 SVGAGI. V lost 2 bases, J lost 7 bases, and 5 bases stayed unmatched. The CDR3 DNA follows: TGTGCCAGCAGTTACGGACAGGGGCTAGGTGAAGCTTTCTTT. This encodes CASSYGQGLGEAFF.

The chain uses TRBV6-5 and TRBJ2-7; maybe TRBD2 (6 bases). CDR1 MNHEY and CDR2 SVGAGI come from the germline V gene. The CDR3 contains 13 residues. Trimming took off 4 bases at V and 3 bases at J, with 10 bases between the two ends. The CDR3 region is CASSFPGSYEQYF. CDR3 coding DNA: TGTGCCAGCAGTTTCCCCGGGAGCTACGAGCAGTACTTC.

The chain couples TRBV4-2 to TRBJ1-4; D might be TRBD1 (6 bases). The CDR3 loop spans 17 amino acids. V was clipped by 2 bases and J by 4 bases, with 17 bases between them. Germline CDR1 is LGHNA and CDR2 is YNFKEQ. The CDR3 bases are TGTGCCAGCAGCCAAAAAGGCGGGACACTAGTTAATGAAAAACTGTTTTTT. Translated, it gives CASSQKGGTLVNEKLFF.

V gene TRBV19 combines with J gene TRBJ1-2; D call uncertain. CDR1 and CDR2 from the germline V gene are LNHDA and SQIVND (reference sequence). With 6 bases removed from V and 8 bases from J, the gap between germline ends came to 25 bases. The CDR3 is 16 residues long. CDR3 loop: CASSLRWAPGTGGYTF. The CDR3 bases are TGTGCCAGTAGCCTACGGTGGGCCCCGGGAACGGGCGGCTACACCTTC.